These 20 T cell receptor beta chains came from one sample sequenced in a study of naive and memory T cell subsets. A UMI-containing oligonucleotide was joined by 3' ligation to the TCR cDNA template. Four PCR rounds used nested alpha and beta constant region primers plus the SP2 primer. TCRdb reprocessed the 5' RACE reads with MiXCR, giving one entry per CDR3 protein. Among 48,000 or so distinct CDR3 sequences listed, roughly 4.7% were seen once. All receptors come from a female donor in good health.

The sample holds a few counts of this clonotype. Here the CDR3 DNA reads TGCAGTGCTAGTCGGGGGGAAGAGACCCAGTACTTC. Translation gives CSASRGEETQYF. The chain recombines TRBV20-1 with TRBJ2-5, with 7 bases aligning to TRBD2. Germline V gene data show CDR1 as DFQATT and CDR2 as SNEGSKA (reference sequence). V gave up 3 bases and J gave up 3 bases; unmatched junction bases: 1. The length of the CDR3 is 12 residues.

This clonotype has a count of ten or more. This chain links TRBV20-1 with TRBJ2-3; no clear D gene. This CDR3 is 17 amino acids long. The V and J ends lost 5 bases and 4 bases respectively, with 25 bases between them. Germline values: CDR1 DFQATT, CDR2 SNEGSKA (reference sequence). The CDR3 DNA is TGCAGTGCTGGTCCCGCACGGGTTCTTGTGATGGCAGATACGCAGTATTTT. This translates into CSAGPARVLVMADTQYF.

As concerns this clonotype: It may be a read error: a sequence one base away is much more abundant. V is TRBV7-2 and J is TRBJ1-1; D call uncertain. The CDR3 is 16 residues long. Germline V gives CDR1 SGHTA, CDR2 FQGNSA. Trimming pared 5 bases from V and 6 bases from J, leaving 22 bases between. The CDR3, as DNA: TGTGCCAGCAGCCAGACCCGGGTCCTGAAAATGGCTGAAGCTTTCTTT. Amino acid sequence: CASSQTRVLKMAEAFF.

This clonotype was counted only a few times. At one boundary the junction diverges from the germline segment, which might be a read error. V is TRBV7-3 and J is TRBJ1-1; perhaps TRBD1 as D (6 bases). The CDR3 consists of 14 residues. Germline CDR1 SGHTA, CDR2 FQGTGA. CDR3 sequence reads: CASSLIGGNTEAFF. The CDR3 DNA follows: TGTGCCAGCAGCTTAATAGGGGGGAACACTGAAGCCTTCTTT. The full variable domain, completed using reference TRBV7-3 and TRBJ1-1, is GAGVSQTPSNKVTEKGKYVELRCDPISGHTALYWYRQSLGQGPEFLIYFQGTGAADDSGLPNDRFFAVRPEGSVSTLKIQRTERGDSAVYLCASSLIGGNTEAFFGQGTRLTVV.

At least ten counts were recorded for this clonotype. This chain links TRBV5-6 with TRBJ2-6; a weak D match, TRBD1 (5 bases). Looked up from germline, CDR1 is SGHDT and CDR2 is YYEEEE. V shed 1 base and J shed 4 bases, with 9 bases lying between them. CDR3 length: 15 amino acids. CDR3 DNA sequence: TGTGCCAGCAGCTTGAGGGGTCGAGGGGCCAACGTCCTGACTTTC. As protein: CASSLRGRGANVLTF.

This clonotype was recorded many times. The chain carries TRBV29-1 and TRBJ1-5; D unresolved. The V end was cut by 6 bases, the J end by 0 bases, with 6 bases between. The CDR3 consists of 12 residues. Germline CDR1 SQVTM, CDR2 ANQGSEA. The CDR3 sequence: CSVGYSNQPQHF. The CDR3 region has the DNA TGCAGCGTCGGTTATAGCAATCAGCCCCAGCATTTT.

This clonotype was found a few times. V usage is TRBV6-2 or TRBV6-3 and J usage is TRBJ1-2; unclear D gene. Germline lookup yields CDR1 MNHEY and CDR2 SVGEGT. V was shortened by 0 bases and J by 4 bases, with 9 bases between the two germline ends. This CDR3 is built from 14 residues. This CDR3 reads CASSYSLDAYGYTF. As DNA, the CDR3 is TGTGCCAGCAGTTACTCCCTGGACGCCTATGGCTACACCTTC.

This clonotype was recorded many times. The chain employs TRBV28 and TRBJ1-5; TRBD1 agrees at 11 bases. V lost 4 bases and J lost 5; bases outside the gene matches: 7. CDR3 length: 16 residues. The germline V gene encodes CDR1 MDHEN and CDR2 SYDVKM. CDR3 DNA: TGTGCCAGCAGTTACTACCGGGACAGGGGGGATCAGCCCCAGCATTTT. Residues: CASSYYRDRGDQPQHF. Looking up the rest from reference TRBV28 and TRBJ1-5 gives the full variable domain: DVKVTQSSRYLVKRTGEKVFLECVQDMDHENMFWYRQDPGLGLRLIYFSYDVKMKEKGDIPEGYSVSREKKERFSLILESASTNQTSMYLCASSYYRDRGDQPQHFGDGTRLSIL.

This clonotype was recorded at least ten times. The V gene is TRBV20-1, the J gene TRBJ2-7, with D possibly TRBD2 on 5 matching bases. The CDR3 loop spans 14 amino acids. Germline V gene data show CDR1 as DFQATT and CDR2 as SNEGSKA (reference sequence). V was trimmed by 2 bases and J by 2 bases, leaving 13 bases between them. The CDR3 loop is CSARPAERPYEQYF. CDR3 in DNA: TGCAGTGCTAGACCAGCGGAGCGCCCCTACGAGCAGTACTTC.

Many counts were recorded for this clonotype. This chain joins TRBV9 and TRBJ2-1; TRBD1 aligns across 9 bases. The CDR3 has 17 residues. CDR1 and CDR2 from the germline V gene are SGDLS and YYNGEE. V was pared by 4 bases and J by 8 bases, with 16 bases of the junction left unmatched. The DNA of the CDR3 is TGTGCCAGCAGCTCCCTCACTCTCCGGGACAGGGACGATGAGCAGTTCTTC. Its protein product is CASSSLTLRDRDDEQFF. Full variable domain (rest looked up from reference TRBV9 and TRBJ2-1): DSGVTQTPKHLITATGQRVTLRCSPRSGDLSVYWYQQSLDQGLQFLIQYYNGEERAKGNILERFSAQQFPDLHSELNLSSLELGDSALYFCASSSLTLRDRDDEQFFGPGTRLTVL.

This clonotype was seen many times. The chain joins TRBV10-2 to TRBJ2-7; no clear D gene. Germline V gene lookup returns CDR1 WSHSY and CDR2 SAAADI. The V and J ends lost 8 bases and 2 bases respectively, with 19 bases between them. The CDR3 consists of 15 residues. The CDR3 protein is CASVGIEQPAYEQYF. In nucleotides, the CDR3 is TGCGCCAGCGTCGGTATAGAACAGCCTGCCTACGAGCAGTACTTC.

This clonotype appeared many times. The V gene is TRBV4-1, the J gene TRBJ2-2, with 7 bases aligning to TRBD2. The V gene end was trimmed by 1 base and the J gene end by 1 base; junction bases not matched to a gene: 0. The CDR3 is made up of 15 amino acids. Germline V gene data show CDR1 as MGHRA and CDR2 as YSYEKL. Here the CDR3 reads CASSQASGNTGELFF. The CDR3, as DNA: TGCGCCAGCAGCCAAGCTAGCGGGAACACCGGGGAGCTGTTTTTT.

This clonotype was counted many times. The chain joins TRBV21-1 to TRBJ2-7. TRBV21-1 is tagged as a pseudogene. This CDR3 comprises 11 residues. The CDR3 bases are TGTGCCAGTGACCGTTCCTACGAGCAGTACTTC. Its protein is CASDRSYEQYF.

About this clonotype itself: A much larger clone lies one base from this, so it may be a read error. The V and J genes are TRBV20-1 and TRBJ2-7; 9 nucleotides line up with TRBD2. Germline V gene sequence: CDR1 DFQATT, CDR2 SNEGSKA (reference sequence). CDR3 length: 14 amino acids. CDR3 loop: CGATGTSTRYEQYF. The DNA for the CDR3 is TGCGGTGCTACGGGGACTAGCACCCGGTACGAGCAGTACTTC.

This clonotype was seen only a few times. The rearrangement joins TRBV27 to TRBJ2-7, with TRBD1 matching over 7 bases. Per the germline V gene, CDR1 is MNHEY and CDR2 is SMNVEV (reference sequence). V gave up 1 base and J gave up 1 base; unmatched junction bases: 13. The CDR3 has 18 amino acids. CDR3 in DNA: TGTGCCAGCAGTTTATTCCCGGTAAGACAGGGAAAGTCCTACGAGCAGTACTTC. Translation gives CASSLFPVRQGKSYEQYF.

This clonotype was found many times. V usage is TRBV11-2 and J usage is TRBJ2-2; 14 positions match TRBD2. CDR1 and CDR2 (germline): SGHAT, FQNNGV. This CDR3 has 18 residues. J was trimmed by 7 bases and V by 0 bases; bases with no gene match: 7. This CDR3 reads CASSLEGGLAGAGGELFF. The CDR3 DNA is TGTGCCAGCAGCTTAGAGGGGGGACTAGCGGGAGCTGGCGGGGAGCTGTTTTTT.

This clonotype came up a few times. The chain combines TRBV5-6 with TRBJ2-7; D uncertain. V was shortened by 4 bases and J by 5 bases, with 16 bases between the two germline ends. Germline V gene lookup returns CDR1 SGHDT and CDR2 YYEEEE. The CDR3 covers 14 residues. The CDR3 here is CASSRTGPLNEQYF. In DNA form, the CDR3 reads TGTGCCAGCAGCCGAACGGGTCCCTTGAACGAGCAGTACTTC.

This clonotype is judged medium-sized. This sequence joins TRBV4-2 and TRBJ2-3, with 14 bases identical to TRBD2. CDR1 and CDR2 from the germline V gene are LGHNA and YNFKEQ. The CDR3 has 17 residues. After removal of 1 base from V and 3 bases from J, the junction contained 3 bases not matched to a gene. The CDR3 reads CASSQGLAGGPTDTQYF. Here the CDR3 DNA reads TGTGCCAGCAGCCAAGGACTAGCGGGAGGGCCGACAGATACGCAGTATTTT.

In its sample, this clonotype was seen many times. This sequence joins TRBV10-2 and TRBJ2-7, with 7 bases matching TRBD2. The CDR3 extends over 13 amino acids. CDR1 is WSHSY, CDR2 SAAADI, per germline. J gave up 3 bases and V 7 bases, and 6 bases lay outside the gene matches. The DNA for the CDR3 is TGCGCCAGCACCGCGGGGGTGGGCTACGAGCAGTACTTC. Translated, it gives CASTAGVGYEQYF.

The chain couples TRBV6-4 to TRBJ2-3; 8 nucleotides agree with TRBD2. CDR1 is MRHNA, CDR2 SNTAGT, per germline. The CDR3 covers 14 residues. V shed 3 bases, J shed 6 bases, and the junction held 5 bases outside the gene matches. CDR3: CASSEREVSDTQYF. CDR3 in DNA: TGTGCCAGCAGTGAGCGGGAGGTATCCGATACGCAGTATTTT.